This T cell receptor (beta chain) was sequenced during a study of blood T cells in healthy people across ages. A second PCR, run for about 7 to 11 cycles, used a sample-barcoded 5' primer plus a J-beta primer mix. TCRdb called the 5' RACE reads again in MiXCR, with one record for every CDR3 protein. The sample records around 280,000 distinct CDR3 sequences, around 27% being singletons. General observations from the study: Naive CD4+ cell counts and diversity both ran higher in long-lived than in aged donors.

This clonotype was counted a few times. The target antigen is unknown. The J segment lost 4 bases and the V segment lost 3 bases, leaving 2 bases of the junction unmatched. This CDR3 region has 14 residues. CDR1 SGHTA and CDR2 FQGNSA come from the germline V gene. This clonotype was obtained from a woman in her sixties or seventies in good health. The rearrangement uses TRBV7-2 and TRBJ2-3; 9 bases are shared with TRBD2. The sequenced material came from blood. CDR3 in DNA: TGTGCCAGCAGCTTTAGCGGGGGACCAGATACGCAGTATTTT. Its protein product is CASSFSGGPDTQYF.